A single sample is the source of the 10 T cell receptor beta chains below, sequenced in a study of human T cells and chemical hapten exposure. MiXCR, run by TCRdb on the RACE reads, gives a single entry per CDR3 protein. There are about 350,000 distinct CDR3 sequences in the sample; about 6% occur only once, and 5% to 6% lies in the top ten. Stated time point: patch test 2, 6 weeks after DPC sensitization. Treatment of the sample: therapeutic diphenylcyclopropenone sensitization with weekly scalp DPC. The sequenced sample was whole blood, obtained in connection with sensitization to the hapten diphenylcyclopropenone (DPC). These receptors were obtained from a woman aged 18-29 years with alopecia areata. Some clones in this sample may be carry-over from other donors' samples.

In this sample, this clonotype turned up many times. V is TRBV12-3 or TRBV12-4 and J is TRBJ1-1; no firm D call. V was clipped by 2 bases and J by 2 bases, with 9 bases between them. The CDR3 length is 14 residues. The CDR3 sequence: CASSLMGSNTEAFF. As DNA, the CDR3 is TGTGCCAGCAGTTTAATGGGGTCAAACACTGAAGCTTTCTTT.

The V and J genes are TRBV27 and TRBJ1-6; D gene unclear. Germline V gene sequence: CDR1 MNHEY, CDR2 SMNVEV (reference sequence). Between the trimmed V and J ends, which lost 3 bases and 4 bases, there was a span of 7 bases. This CDR3 region has 14 residues. This CDR3 is CASSFLQYNSPLHF. The CDR3 DNA follows: TGTGCCAGCAGTTTCCTACAGTATAATTCACCCCTCCACTTT.

This clonotype was seen repeatedly, ten times or more. V and J are TRBV6-2 or TRBV6-3 and TRBJ2-7; no definite D call. The CDR3 loop spans 13 amino acids. Per the germline V gene, CDR1 is MNHEY and CDR2 is SVGEGT. V was cut by 2 bases and J by 1 base, with 6 bases left in between. CDR3 sequence: CASSYPESYEQYF. The CDR3 nucleotides are TGTGCCAGCAGTTACCCCGAGTCCTACGAGCAGTACTTC.

V usage is TRBV28 and J usage is TRBJ2-7; no definite D call. Germline V gene sequence: CDR1 MDHEN, CDR2 SYDVKM. This CDR3 spans 14 amino acids. Trimming cost V 2 bases and J 7 bases, with 15 bases left between them. This CDR3 reads CASSLPDGMEEQYF. CDR3 DNA: TGTGCCAGCAGTTTACCCGACGGTATGGAGGAGCAGTACTTC. Full variable domain (rest looked up from reference TRBV28 and TRBJ2-7): DVKVTQSSRYLVKRTGEKVFLECVQDMDHENMFWYRQDPGLGLRLIYFSYDVKMKEKGDIPEGYSVSREKKERFSLILESASTNQTSMYLCASSLPDGMEEQYFGPGTRLTVT.

This clonotype turned up a few times. The genes are TRBV5-5 and TRBJ2-7; unclear D gene. The CDR3 spans 14 residues. V lost 1 base to trimming and J lost 1 base, with 9 bases between them. Germline V gives CDR1 SGHKS, CDR2 YYEKEE (reference sequence). The CDR3 region is CASSLQLPSYEQYF. CDR3 bases: TGTGCCAGCAGCTTGCAACTGCCTTCCTACGAGCAGTACTTC.

V is TRBV4-3 and J is TRBJ2-2, with no clear D. The V end lost 3 bases, the J end lost 5 bases, and 10 bases lay between the germline ends. The germline V gene encodes CDR1 LGHNA and CDR2 YSLEER. This CDR3 spans 14 amino acids. CDR3 amino acids: CASSHDTQTGELFF. The CDR3 DNA is TGCGCCAGCAGCCATGACACTCAGACCGGGGAGCTGTTTTTT.

The rearrangement links TRBV12-5 to TRBJ1-6; D remains unclear. Germline CDR1 reads LGHNT; CDR2 reads FRNRAP. Between the trimmed V and J ends, which lost 8 bases and 7 bases, there was a span of 24 bases. The CDR3 is 17 residues long. The CDR3 protein is CASSSTADRIINSPLHF. The CDR3, as DNA: TGTGCTAGTAGCAGTACTGCCGACCGTATTATAAATTCACCCCTCCACTTT.

Turning to this clonotype: It may be a read error: a sequence one base away is much more abundant. This sequence joins TRBV7-2 and TRBJ2-6; D is uncertain. The CDR3 runs 15 residues. Trimming took off 3 bases at V and 0 bases at J, with 6 bases between the two ends. Germline V CDR1 and CDR2: SGHTA, FQGNSA. The CDR3 DNA sequence: TGTGCCAGCAGCTTTCAGGTCTCTGGGGCCAACGTCCTGACTTTC. It encodes CASSFQVSGANVLTF.

This clonotype appeared many times. V usage is TRBV5-1 and J usage is TRBJ2-1; TRBD2 matches at 10 bases. The germline gives CDR1 SGHRS, CDR2 YFSETQ. The CDR3 is 17 residues long. With 0 bases clipped from V and 4 bases from J, the junction kept 7 bases outside the gene matches. CDR3 in amino acids: CASSLDSGGHGYNEQFF. The CDR3 bases are TGCGCCAGCAGCTTGGATAGCGGGGGGCACGGATACAATGAGCAGTTCTTC. The variable domain in full, with the rest retrieved from reference TRBV5-1 and TRBJ2-1, is KAGVTQTPRYLIKTRGQQVTLSCSPISGHRSVSWYQQTPGQGLQFLFEYFSETQRNKGNFPGRFSGRQFSNSRSEMNVSTLELGDSALYLCASSLDSGGHGYNEQFFGPGTRLTVL.

In this sample, this clonotype turned up a few times. The V call is TRBV10-3, the J call TRBJ1-1; D is ambiguous. This CDR3 spans 12 amino acids. CDR1 and CDR2 (germline): ENHRY, SYGVKD. V was pared by 6 bases and J by 3 bases, with 8 bases between. This CDR3 is CAIRGRHTEAFF. The CDR3 DNA follows: TGTGCCATCAGGGGAAGGCACACTGAAGCTTTCTTT.